This T cell receptor beta chain stems from a study of early T cells in non-severe SARS-CoV-2 infection. On the study more broadly: Sequenced bulk RNA came from whole blood that was unsorted, and chains were unpaired.

Unique molecular identifiers tagged individual cDNA molecules. TCRdb reprocessed the 5' RACE reads via MiXCR and lists one record per CDR3 protein. This table holds approximately 98,000 distinct CDR3 sequences, about an eighth found once. The germline V gene encodes CDR1 DFQATT and CDR2 SNEGSKA (reference sequence). This CDR3 comprises 14 residues. V was pared by 0 bases and J by 4 bases, with 5 bases of the junction left unmatched. The clonotype comes from an adult who was a healthcare worker with PCR-confirmed SARS-CoV-2 infection or an uninfected control (not recorded which). The sequencing input was whole blood. This rearrangement joins TRBV20-1 to TRBJ2-7; 8 positions agree with TRBD1. The CDR3 spells CSAREGQGAYEQYF. CDR3 DNA: TGCAGTGCTAGAGAAGGTCAGGGGGCATACGAGCAGTACTTC.